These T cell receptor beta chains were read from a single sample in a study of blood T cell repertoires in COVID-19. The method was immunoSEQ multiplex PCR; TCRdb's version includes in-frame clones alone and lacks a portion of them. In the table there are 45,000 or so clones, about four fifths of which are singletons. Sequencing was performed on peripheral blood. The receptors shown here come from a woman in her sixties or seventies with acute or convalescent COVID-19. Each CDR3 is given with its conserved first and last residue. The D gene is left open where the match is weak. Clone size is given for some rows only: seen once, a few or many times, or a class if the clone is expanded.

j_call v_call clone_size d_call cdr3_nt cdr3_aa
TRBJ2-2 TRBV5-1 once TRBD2 TGCGCCAGCAGCGACCCTAGCGGGAGTCTCAGCGGGGAGCTGTTTTTT CASSDPSGSLSGELFF
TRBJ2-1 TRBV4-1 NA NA TGCGCCAGCAGCCAAGGCAGCGGAACCTACAATGAGCAGTTCTTC CASSQGSGTYNEQFF
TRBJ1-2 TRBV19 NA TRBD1 TGTGCCAGTAGTACGGGACAGGCCCACTATGGCTACACCTTC CASSTGQAHYGYTF
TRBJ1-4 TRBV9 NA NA TGTGCCAGCGGGGGCCATAATGAAAAACTGTTTTTT CASGGHNEKLFF
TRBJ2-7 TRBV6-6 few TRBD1 TGTGCCAGCAGCAAGGGACAGTCCTACGAGCAGTACTTC CASSKGQSYEQYF
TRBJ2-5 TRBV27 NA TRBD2 TGTGCCAGCAGTTATAGCGGGAGCGGAGAGACCCAGTACTTC CASSYSGSGETQYF
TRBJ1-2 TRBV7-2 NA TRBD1 TGTGCCAGCACGCCCGGGACAGGTGTTTTTGGCTACACCTTC CASTPGTGVFGYTF
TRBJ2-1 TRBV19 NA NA TGTGCCAGTAGTATTTCCGCGGGACCGAATGAGCAGTTCTTC CASSISAGPNEQFF
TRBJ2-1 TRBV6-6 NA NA TGTGCCAGCAGCCCAGGCAATGAGCAGTTCTTC CASSPGNEQFF
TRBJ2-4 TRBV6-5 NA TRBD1 TGTGCCAGCAGCCAAGACAGGGTTCGGTACATTCAGTACTTC CASSQDRVRYIQYF
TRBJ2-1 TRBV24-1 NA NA TGTGCCACCAGCACGGGGGACCCATCGGGCTACAATGAGCAGTTCTTC CATSTGDPSGYNEQFF
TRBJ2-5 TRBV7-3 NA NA TGTGCCAGCAGCTTAATCCCGTCAGGGGCGGAGTACTTC CASSLIPSGAEYF
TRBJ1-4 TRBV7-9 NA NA TGTGCCAGCAGCCCCCAGACAGCCTTGGGGGAAAAACTGTTTTTT CASSPQTALGEKLFF
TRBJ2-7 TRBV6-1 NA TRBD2 TGTGCCAGCAGTGGACAGAGCGGGAGCTGGAACTACGAGCAGTACTTC CASSGQSGSWNYEQYF
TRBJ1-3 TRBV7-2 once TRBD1 TGTGCCAGCAGCTTAGGTGGGGACAGATTCTCTGGAAACACCATATATTTT CASSLGGDRFSGNTIYF
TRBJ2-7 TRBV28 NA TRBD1 TGTGCCAGCAGACTGGACAGGGTTAACGAGCAGTACTTC CASRLDRVNEQYF
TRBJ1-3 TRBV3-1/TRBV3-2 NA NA TGTGCCAGCAGCCGCGGCTCGGGAAACACCATATATTTT CASSRGSGNTIYF
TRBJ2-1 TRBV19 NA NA TGTGCCAGTAGTATAGACCACGGAGGGTCCTACAATGAGCAGTTCTTC CASSIDHGGSYNEQFF
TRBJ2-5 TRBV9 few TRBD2 TGTGCCAGCAGCGCAGAGGTGGCGGGGGGCCCTGAGACCCAGTACTTC CASSAEVAGGPETQYF
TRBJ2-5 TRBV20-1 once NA TGCAGTGCTAGAGTACAGGCGATTCAGTACTTC CSARVQAIQYF